The clone carrying this T cell receptor (beta chain) came up once. Its antigen is unidentified. Per germline, CDR1 KGHSH and CDR2 LQKENI. J was trimmed by 0 bases and V by 4 bases; bases with no gene match: 9. The CDR3 is 18 amino acids. In the PCR, 60 Vbeta and 13 Jbeta primers were used. Measured with immunoSEQ multiplex PCR; TCRdb has only the in-frame clones, and not every one. There are roughly 150,000 clones in the sample; 76% occur only once, and approximately 3% lies in the top ten. This sample stems from a study of cytomegalovirus exposure and HLA in healthy donors. Study results and caveats: Solely CMV serostatus was available to characterize immune exposure. A missense variant in DCLRE1C was later tied to TCR beta V- and J-gene trimming. There were reportedly fewer N-insertions in an Asian-associated ancestry cluster than the roughly 700-donor mean, in a later analysis.

Sample: PBMCs. The TCR was taken from a male donor in good health and CMV-seronegative. The chain employs TRBV18 and TRBJ1-4, with 9 bases matching TRBD1. The CDR3 reads CASSLGTGSFATNEKLFF. The CDR3 DNA reads TGTGCCAGCTCACTCGGGACAGGGTCTTTTGCAACTAATGAAAAACTGTTTTTT.